This TCR beta chain emerged from a study of shared clonotypes between healthy human individuals. Assay runs were performed at deep level. Profiling relied on immunoSEQ multiplex PCR, and the TCRdb table lists in-frame clones only, not all of them. This table holds over a million clones, 78% found once. General study findings and limits: Estimated richness was generally greater in naive than memory subsets.

CD4+ cell separation produced CD45RA+ naive and CD45RA-negative memory subsets. CDR1 and CDR2 from the germline V gene are SGHRS and YFSETQ. CDR3 length equals 14 residues. V lost 0 bases to trimming and J lost 5 bases, with 11 bases between them. This clone was found many times. The antigen remains undetermined. The V and J genes are TRBV5-1 and TRBJ1-1; no reliable D call. This receptor was taken from a man between 18 and 29 years old in good health. Some clones in this sample may be carry-over from other donors' samples. The sequenced material came from memory CD4+ T cells from PBMCs. Subset specified: CD45RA-negative fraction. This chain's CDR3 is CASSLGLLKTEAFF. The CDR3 region has the DNA TGCGCCAGCAGCTTGGGTCTCCTTAAGACTGAAGCTTTCTTT.